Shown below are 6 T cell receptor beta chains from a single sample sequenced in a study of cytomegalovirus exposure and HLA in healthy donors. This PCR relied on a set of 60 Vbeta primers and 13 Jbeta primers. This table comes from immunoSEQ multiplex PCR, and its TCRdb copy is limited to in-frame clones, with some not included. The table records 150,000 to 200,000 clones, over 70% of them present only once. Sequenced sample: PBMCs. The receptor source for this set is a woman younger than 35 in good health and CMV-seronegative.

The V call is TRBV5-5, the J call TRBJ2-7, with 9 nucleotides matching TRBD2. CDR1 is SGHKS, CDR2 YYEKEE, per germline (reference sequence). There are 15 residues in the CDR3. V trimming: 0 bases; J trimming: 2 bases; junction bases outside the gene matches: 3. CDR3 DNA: TGTGCCAGCAGCTTGGGCGGGGGGGGTGCCTACGAGCAGTACTTC. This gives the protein CASSLGGGGAYEQYF.

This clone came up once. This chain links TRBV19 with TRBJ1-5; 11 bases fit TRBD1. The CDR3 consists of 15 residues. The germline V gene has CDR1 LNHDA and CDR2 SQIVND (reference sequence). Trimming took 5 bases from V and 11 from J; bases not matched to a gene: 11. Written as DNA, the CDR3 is TGTGCCAGTAGTCCTTGGGACAGGGGGATGACAACCCAGCATTTT. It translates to CASSPWDRGMTTQHF.

The CDR3 DNA reads TGTGCCACCAGCAACCCCCCTGCTGGGACTAGCGGGGGGGAAACCTACAATGAGCAGTTCTTC. Protein: CATSNPPAGTSGGETYNEQFF. V gene TRBV15 combines with J gene TRBJ2-1; 16 nucleotides line up with TRBD2. This CDR3 has 21 amino acids. Per germline, CDR1 LNHNV and CDR2 YYDKDF (reference sequence). The V segment lost 4 bases and the J segment 2 bases; nucleotides outside the gene matches: 14.

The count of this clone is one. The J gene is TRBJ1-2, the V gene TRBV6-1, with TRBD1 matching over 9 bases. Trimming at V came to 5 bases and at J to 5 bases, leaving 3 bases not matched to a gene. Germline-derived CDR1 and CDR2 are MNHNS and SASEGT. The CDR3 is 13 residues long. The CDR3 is CASSMTGGYGYTF. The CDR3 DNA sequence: TGTGCCAGCAGTATGACAGGGGGTTATGGCTACACCTTC.

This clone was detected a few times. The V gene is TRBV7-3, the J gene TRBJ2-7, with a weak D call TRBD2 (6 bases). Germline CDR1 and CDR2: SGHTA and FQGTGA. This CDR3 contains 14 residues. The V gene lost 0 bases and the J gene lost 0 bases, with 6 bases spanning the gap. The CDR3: CASSLTGLSYEQYF. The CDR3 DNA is TGTGCCAGCAGCTTAACGGGACTCTCCTACGAGCAGTACTTC.

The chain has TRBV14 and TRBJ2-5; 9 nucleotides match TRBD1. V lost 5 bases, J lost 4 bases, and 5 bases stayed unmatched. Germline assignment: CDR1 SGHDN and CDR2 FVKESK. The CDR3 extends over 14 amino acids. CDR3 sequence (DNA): TGTGCCAGCAGCTACAGGGGGCTAGGAGAGACCCAGTACTTC. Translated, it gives CASSYRGLGETQYF.